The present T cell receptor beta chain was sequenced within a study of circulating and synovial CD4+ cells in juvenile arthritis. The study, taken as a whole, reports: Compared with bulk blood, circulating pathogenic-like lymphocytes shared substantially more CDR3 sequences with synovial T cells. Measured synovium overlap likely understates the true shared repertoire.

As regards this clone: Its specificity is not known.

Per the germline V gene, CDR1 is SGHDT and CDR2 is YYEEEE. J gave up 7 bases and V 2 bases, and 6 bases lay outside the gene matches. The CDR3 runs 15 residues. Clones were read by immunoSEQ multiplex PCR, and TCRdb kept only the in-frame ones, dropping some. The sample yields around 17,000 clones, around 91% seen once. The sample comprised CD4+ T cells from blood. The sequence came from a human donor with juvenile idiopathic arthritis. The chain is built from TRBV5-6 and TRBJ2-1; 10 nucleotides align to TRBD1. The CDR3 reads CASSFPGQGRNEQFF. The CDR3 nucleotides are TGTGCCAGCAGCTTTCCGGGACAGGGGCGGAATGAGCAGTTCTTC.